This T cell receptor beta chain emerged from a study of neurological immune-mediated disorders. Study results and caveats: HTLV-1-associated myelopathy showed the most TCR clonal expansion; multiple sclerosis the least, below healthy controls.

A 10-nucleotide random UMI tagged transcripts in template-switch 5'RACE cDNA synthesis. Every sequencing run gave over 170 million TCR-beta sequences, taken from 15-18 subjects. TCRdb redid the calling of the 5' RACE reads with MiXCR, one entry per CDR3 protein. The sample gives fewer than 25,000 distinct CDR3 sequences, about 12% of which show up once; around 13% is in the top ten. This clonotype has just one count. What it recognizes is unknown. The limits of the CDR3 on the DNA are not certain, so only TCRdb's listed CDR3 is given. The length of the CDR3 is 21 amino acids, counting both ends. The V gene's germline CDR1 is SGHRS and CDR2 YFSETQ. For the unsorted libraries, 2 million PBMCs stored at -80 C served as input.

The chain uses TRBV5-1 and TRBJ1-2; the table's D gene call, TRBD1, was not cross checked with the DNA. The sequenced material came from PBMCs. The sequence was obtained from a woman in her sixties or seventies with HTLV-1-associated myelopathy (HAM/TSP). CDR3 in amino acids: CASSNLYEQYFGPGPQYGYTF.